These T cell receptor beta chains were read from a single sample in a study of cytomegalovirus exposure and HLA in healthy donors. Repertoires were generated with immunoSEQ multiplex PCR, while TCRdb's copy carries only in-frame clones and drops some. Among fewer than 140,000 clones, roughly four fifths were seen once, and the ten largest hold more than 1.5%. The sample consisted of PBMCs. These receptors were taken from a man in his fifties in good health and CMV-seronegative. Both conserved end residues are part of each CDR3.

>TRBV7-7
CASSPAPQETQYF
>TRBV11-2
CASSLAGLNTEAFF
>TRBV5-1
CASSLSVSDGVNQPQHF
>TRBV6-5
CASSYKGQGNTEAFF
>TRBV6-6
CASSMDRGLNTEAFF
>TRBV9
CASSSSGTDNSPLHF
>TRBV7-2
CASSQTSGGASDTQYF
>TRBV6-5
CASSRDSLQGETQYF
>TRBV6-6
CASNGVSNQPQHF
>TRBV23-1
CASSARRMNTEAFF
>TRBV29-1
CSVGTLNTEAFF
>TRBV10-3
CAIGTGGVQGNYGYTF
>TRBV5-6
CASSFGHRVDEQFF
>TRBV7-2
CASRGGLNYGYTF
>TRBV27
CASSSRQDSTYNSPLHF
>TRBV10-3
CATQQGAGYGYTF
>TRBV5-1
CASSSGAGGRDTQYF
>TRBV2
CASRMGTGWQETQYF
>TRBV4-2
CASSQVSAGEQETQYF
>TRBV5-4
CASAFGGQGVTEAFF
>TRBV13
CASSFSGGYLTDTQYF
>TRBV25-1
CASTPRTGGDYNEQFF